Presented here are 23 T cell receptor beta chains from one specimen sequenced in a study of response to subunit inactivated influenza vaccine. TCRdb called the RT-PCR reads again in MiXCR, with one record for every CDR3 protein. This sample has about 500,000 distinct CDR3 sequences, with 16% found just once. The sequences come from CD4+ T cells sorted from PBMCs, collected 23 months after vaccination. The receptors were sampled from a man aged 45-69 years who received an inactivated influenza vaccine.

The chain combines TRBV12-3 or TRBV12-4 with TRBJ2-7, with 9 bases matching TRBD1. V was clipped by 5 bases and J by 2 bases; unmatched bases: 7. CDR3 size: 15 residues. CDR3 nucleotides: TGTGCCAGCAGTCTAGGACAGGGGACCACCTACGAGCAGTACTTC. This sequence encodes CASSLGQGTTYEQYF.

The rearrangement links TRBV25-1 to TRBJ2-1; a weak D match, TRBD2 (6 bases). The V gene's germline CDR1 is MGHDK and CDR2 SYGVNS. The CDR3 loop spans 16 amino acids. V was clipped by 4 bases and J by 2 bases, with 15 bases between them. The chain's CDR3 is CASSGDVSGPYNEQFF. The CDR3 DNA is TGTGCCAGCAGTGGGGACGTTAGCGGTCCCTACAATGAGCAGTTCTTC. Looking up the rest from reference TRBV25-1 and TRBJ2-1 gives the full variable domain: EADIYQTPRYLVIGTGKKITLECSQTMGHDKMYWYQQDPGMELHLIHYSYGVNSTEKGDLSSESTVSRIRTEHFPLTLESARPSHTSQYLCASSGDVSGPYNEQFFGPGTRLTVL.

The chain combines TRBV10-3 with TRBJ2-7; D is perhaps TRBD2 (5 bases). V was trimmed by 5 bases and J by 4 bases, leaving 6 bases between them. Germline-derived CDR1 and CDR2 are ENHRY and SYGVKD. The CDR3 extends over 11 amino acids. CDR3 sequence (DNA): TGTGCCATCAGTTGGACTTACGAGCAGTACTTC. As protein: CAISWTYEQYF.

This clonotype was seen repeatedly, ten times or more. The chain combines TRBV18 with TRBJ1-3; TRBD1 is a possible D gene (5 bases). Germline V CDR1 and CDR2: KGHSH, LQKENI. This CDR3 is built from 16 residues. V gave up 5 bases and J gave up 0 bases, with 14 bases separating them. In nucleotides, the CDR3 is TGTGCCAGCTCAACCCAGACAGTTAACTCTGGAAACACCATATATTTT. This sequence encodes CASSTQTVNSGNTIYF.

A few counts support this clonotype. The chain carries TRBV10-3 and TRBJ1-5; TRBD1 might be the D (6 bases). The CDR3 extends over 14 amino acids. V shed 6 bases and J shed 8 bases, with 17 bases lying between them. Germline V gene sequence: CDR1 ENHRY, CDR2 SYGVKD. The CDR3 reads CAISPTGILEPQHF. CDR3 nucleotide sequence: TGTGCCATCAGCCCTACAGGGATTCTTGAGCCCCAGCATTTT.

This clonotype was picked up a small number of times. The rearrangement links TRBV20-1 to TRBJ2-7, with D maybe TRBD1 (5 bases). Trimming took 4 bases from V and 5 from J, leaving 18 bases between them. CDR3 length equals 14 residues. Germline V gene data show CDR1 as DFQATT and CDR2 as SNEGSKA (reference sequence). The DNA of the CDR3 is TGCAGTGCTACTTTGGACATTCTTCAACACGAGCAGTACTTC. Its protein product is CSATLDILQHEQYF.

The rearrangement joins TRBV30 to TRBJ1-1, with D tentatively TRBD1 (5 bases). Trimming left V 1 base short and J 5 bases short, with 17 bases between. Germline V CDR1 and CDR2: GTSNPN, SVGIG (reference sequence). The CDR3 is 15 amino acids. For the CDR3, the DNA is TGTGCCTGGAGTGGAGGGGTCAGGAGAGGAACTGAAGCTTTCTTT. Amino acid sequence: CAWSGGVRRGTEAFF.

The gene calls are TRBV5-4 and TRBJ2-7, with 7 bases identical to TRBD2. CDR1 SGHNT and CDR2 YYREEE come from the germline V gene (reference sequence). The CDR3 length is 15 residues. V shed 4 bases and J 0 bases; nucleotides not matched to a gene: 7. CDR3 sequence reads: CASSVGGDGSYEQYF. The CDR3 DNA reads as TGTGCCAGCAGCGTTGGGGGGGACGGCTCCTACGAGCAGTACTTC.

The sample holds many counts of this clonotype. This chain connects TRBV12-3 or TRBV12-4 to TRBJ1-6; TRBD1 agrees at 7 bases. J was trimmed by 14 bases and V by 5 bases; bases with no gene match: 6. The CDR3 is made up of 12 amino acids. The CDR3 protein is CASSRAGQTLHF. In DNA form, the CDR3 reads TGTGCCAGCAGTAGAGCGGGACAGACCCTCCACTTT.

The sample holds a few counts of this clonotype. The chain combines TRBV12-3 or TRBV12-4 with TRBJ1-1, with D unresolved. Trimming took off 10 bases at V and 0 bases at J, with 12 bases between the two ends. The CDR3 runs 13 residues. In DNA, the CDR3 is TGTGCCAACCGGCGAGGACTGAACACTGAAGCTTTCTTT. This gives the protein CANRRGLNTEAFF.

The V and J genes are TRBV24-1 and TRBJ2-5, with D possibly matching TRBD1 (6 bases). CDR1 and CDR2 from the germline V gene are KGHDR and SFDVKD. Trimming cost V 4 bases and J 0 bases, with 11 bases left between them. CDR3 size: 15 residues. CDR3 DNA sequence: TGTGCCACCAGTGACCCCACAGGGAACCAAGAGACCCAGTACTTC. Encoded protein: CATSDPTGNQETQYF.

This clonotype was seen only a few times. The chain couples TRBV4-2 to TRBJ2-4, with D hard to call. The CDR3 has 15 residues. Germline loops: CDR1 LGHNA, CDR2 YNFKEQ. V gave up 5 bases and J gave up 0 bases, with 11 bases separating them. The CDR3 DNA reads as TGTGCCAGCAGCACGAAGTGGCTAGCCAAAAACATTCAGTACTTC. The encoded protein is CASSTKWLAKNIQYF.

This chain uses TRBV12-3 or TRBV12-4 with TRBJ2-2, with D tentatively TRBD1 (7 bases). The CDR3 is made up of 15 amino acids. V lost 8 bases and J lost 4, with 17 bases in between. CDR3 region: CASGRTGEVTGELFF. The CDR3 nucleotides read TGTGCCAGCGGTCGAACAGGGGAGGTCACCGGGGAGCTGTTTTTT.

This clonotype came up many times. The rearrangement joins TRBV3-1 to TRBJ2-1; TRBD2 might be the D (5 bases). Trimming pared 4 bases from V and 2 bases from J, leaving 12 bases between. The CDR3 loop spans 15 amino acids. Per the germline V gene, CDR1 is LGHDT and CDR2 is YNNKEL (reference sequence). The CDR3 loop is CASSLGDGAYNEQFF. The CDR3 DNA reads TGTGCCAGCAGCCTCGGGGATGGGGCCTACAATGAGCAGTTCTTC.

V and J are TRBV12-3 or TRBV12-4 and TRBJ1-1, with D uncertain. The CDR3 consists of 14 residues. V gave up 2 bases and J gave up 2 bases, with 9 bases separating them. The CDR3 is CASSLRLGNTEAFF. DNA for the CDR3: TGTGCCAGCAGTTTACGTCTTGGTAACACTGAAGCTTTCTTT.

A few counts support this clonotype. The chain uses TRBV30 and TRBJ1-5; TRBD1 might be the D (6 bases). CDR3 size: 14 residues. The V and J ends lost 5 bases and 0 bases respectively, with 11 bases between them. Germline CDR1 is GTSNPN and CDR2 is SVGIG (reference sequence). The CDR3: CAWSRDNSNQPQHF. The CDR3 coding sequence is TGTGCCTGGTCCCGGGACAATAGCAATCAGCCCCAGCATTTT.

CDR3 nucleotide sequence: TGTGCCAGCAGCGTCGGGACAGCTGGCTCTGGAAACACCATATATTTT. Its translation: CASSVGTAGSGNTIYF. The V and J genes are TRBV9 and TRBJ1-3; 7 bases map to TRBD1. Germline lookup yields CDR1 SGDLS and CDR2 YYNGEE. The V and J ends lost 2 bases and 0 bases, in that order; junction bases with no gene match: 5. The CDR3 sequence is 16 residues long. Using reference TRBV9 and TRBJ1-3 for the parts outside the CDR3, the full variable domain is DSGVTQTPKHLITATGQRVTLRCSPRSGDLSVYWYQQSLDQGLQFLIQYYNGEERAKGNILERFSAQQFPDLHSELNLSSLELGDSALYFCASSVGTAGSGNTIYFGEGSWLTVV.

This clonotype was detected only a few times. The chain joins TRBV2 to TRBJ2-3; 8 bases align to TRBD2. The CDR3 contains 16 residues. V was clipped by 4 bases and J by 0 bases; unmatched bases: 6. CDR1 and CDR2 from the germline V gene are SNHLY and FYNNEI. As DNA, the CDR3 is TGTGCCAGCAGTGGGCGACTAGCGTCTAGCACAGATACGCAGTATTTT. Translated, it gives CASSGRLASSTDTQYF.

This clonotype was seen many times. The rearrangement uses TRBV5-1 and TRBJ2-7, with D possibly called TRBD1 or TRBD2 (5 bases each). This CDR3 is 14 amino acids long. V lost 0 bases and J 0 bases, leaving 7 bases between the germline ends. Germline CDR1 and CDR2: SGHRS and YFSETQ. The CDR3 sequence: CASSLVGGSYEQYF. Written as DNA, the CDR3 is TGCGCCAGCAGCTTGGTTGGGGGCTCCTACGAGCAGTACTTC.

The chain links TRBV4-2 to TRBJ2-1; D is perhaps TRBD1 (5 bases). The CDR3 runs 12 residues. The V gene's germline CDR1 is LGHNA and CDR2 YNFKEQ. The V gene lost 1 base and the J gene lost 12 bases, with 10 bases spanning the gap. The CDR3 spells CASSQGDQGQFF. CDR3 coding DNA: TGTGCCAGCAGCCAAGGAGATCAGGGGCAGTTCTTC.

This clonotype was picked up a small number of times. This sequence joins TRBV7-2 and TRBJ2-3; no clear D. Germline values: CDR1 SGHTA, CDR2 FQGNSA. Trimming took 5 bases from V and 12 from J, leaving 15 bases between them. The CDR3 consists of 12 residues. The CDR3: CASSPEVGRQYF. In DNA, the CDR3 is TGTGCCAGCAGCCCAGAGGTGGGCAGACAGTATTTT.

The rearrangement joins TRBV18 to TRBJ2-7, with 7 nucleotides matching TRBD1. Losses at the gene ends were 3 bases for V and 4 bases for J; bases not matched to a gene: 12. Germline V lookup: CDR1 KGHSH, CDR2 LQKENI. The CDR3 spans 16 residues. CDR3 sequence (DNA): TGTGCCAGCTCACCCTATTCTCGGACAGGTTTTTACGAGCAGTACTTC. This translates into CASSPYSRTGFYEQYF.

This clonotype has just a few counts. The gene calls are TRBV14 and TRBJ2-5; D is undetermined. The CDR3 length is 14 residues. V was pared by 0 bases and J by 5 bases, with 10 bases between. Germline assignment: CDR1 SGHDN and CDR2 FVKESK. CDR3 in DNA: TGTGCCAGCAGCCAAGACTTGCGTCGTGAGACCCAGTACTTC. Translation: CASSQDLRRETQYF.